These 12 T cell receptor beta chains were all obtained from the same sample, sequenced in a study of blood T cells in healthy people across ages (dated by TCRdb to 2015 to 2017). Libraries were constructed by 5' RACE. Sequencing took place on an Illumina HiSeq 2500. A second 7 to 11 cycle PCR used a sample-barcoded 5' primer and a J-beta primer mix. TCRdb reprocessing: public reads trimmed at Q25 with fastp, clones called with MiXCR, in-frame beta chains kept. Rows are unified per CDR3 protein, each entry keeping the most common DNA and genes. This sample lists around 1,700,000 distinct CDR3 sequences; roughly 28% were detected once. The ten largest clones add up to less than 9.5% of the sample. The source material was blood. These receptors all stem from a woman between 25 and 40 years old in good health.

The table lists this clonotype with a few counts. The CDR3 DNA sequence: TGCGCCAGCAGCTCCATCCCCGGGCCACTCTACGAGCAGTACTTC. Translation gives CASSSIPGPLYEQYF. This chain connects TRBV5-1 to TRBJ2-5, with no clear D. Near its end, the DNA agrees better with TRBJ2-7, so the J call may be wrong. Germline CDR1 and CDR2: SGHRS and YFSETQ. The CDR3 sequence is 15 residues long.

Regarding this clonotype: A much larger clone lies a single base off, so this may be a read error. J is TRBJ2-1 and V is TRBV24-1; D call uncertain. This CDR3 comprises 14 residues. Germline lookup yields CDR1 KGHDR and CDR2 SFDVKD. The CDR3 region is CATSDSGSYNERFF. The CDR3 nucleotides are TGTGCCACCAGTGACTCTGGATCCTACAATGAGCGGTTCTTC.

The CDR3 loop reads CASSAAGTGYTEAFF. The DNA for the CDR3 is TGCGCCAGCAGCGCCGCCGGGACAGGATACACTGAAGCTTTCTTT. V and J are TRBV5-1 and TRBJ1-1; 8 nucleotides align to TRBD1. CDR1 SGHRS and CDR2 YFSETQ come from the germline V gene. There are 15 residues in the CDR3. V lost 4 bases and J lost 3; bases outside the gene matches: 8.

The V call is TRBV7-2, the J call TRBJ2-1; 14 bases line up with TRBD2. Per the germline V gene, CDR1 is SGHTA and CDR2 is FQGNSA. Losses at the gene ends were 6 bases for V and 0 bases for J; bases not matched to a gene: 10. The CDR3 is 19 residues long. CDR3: CASRSGLAGGSSSYNEQFF. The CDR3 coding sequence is TGTGCCAGCAGGTCCGGACTAGCGGGGGGATCGAGCTCCTACAATGAGCAGTTCTTC.

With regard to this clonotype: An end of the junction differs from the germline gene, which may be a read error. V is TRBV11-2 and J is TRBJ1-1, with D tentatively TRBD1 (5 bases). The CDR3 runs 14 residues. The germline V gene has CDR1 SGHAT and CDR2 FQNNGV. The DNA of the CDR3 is TGTACCAGCAGCTCGGGGGTCTTGAACACTGAAGCTTTCTTT. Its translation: CTSSSGVLNTEAFF.

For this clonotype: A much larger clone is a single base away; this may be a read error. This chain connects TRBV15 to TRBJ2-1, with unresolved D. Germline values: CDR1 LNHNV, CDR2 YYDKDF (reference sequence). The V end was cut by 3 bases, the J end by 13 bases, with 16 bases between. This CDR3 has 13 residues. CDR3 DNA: TGTGCCACCAGCAGGGGCACGGGTGAGACCCAGTTCTTC. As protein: CATSRGTGETQFF. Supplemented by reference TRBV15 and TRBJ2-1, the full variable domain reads DAMVIQNPRYQVTQFGKPVTLSCSQTLNHNVMYWYQQKSSQAPKLLFHYYDKDFNNEADTPDNFQSRRPNTSFCFLDIRSPGLGDTAMYLCATSRGTGETQFFGPGTRLTVL.

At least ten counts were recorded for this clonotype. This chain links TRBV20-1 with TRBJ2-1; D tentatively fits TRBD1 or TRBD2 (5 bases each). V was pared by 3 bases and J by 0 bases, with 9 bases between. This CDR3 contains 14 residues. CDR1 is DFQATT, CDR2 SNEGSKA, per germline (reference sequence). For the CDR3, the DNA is TGCAGTGCTAGCGGGACCAGCTCCTACAATGAGCAGTTCTTC. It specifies CSASGTSSYNEQFF.

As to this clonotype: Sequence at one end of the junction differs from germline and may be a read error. In DNA form, the CDR3 reads TGCGCCAACAGCTTTGGGGCAGGAGAATCGGGTCAGCAGTTCTTC. The encoded protein is CANSFGAGESGQQFF. V and J are TRBV5-1 and TRBJ2-1; a possible D gene is TRBD1 (5 bases). The CDR3 is made up of 15 amino acids. Germline loops: CDR1 SGHRS, CDR2 YFSETQ.

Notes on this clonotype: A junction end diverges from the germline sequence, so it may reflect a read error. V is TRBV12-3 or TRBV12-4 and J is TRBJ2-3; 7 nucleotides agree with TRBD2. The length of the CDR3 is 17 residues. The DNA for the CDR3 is TGTGCCAGCGATCGCTCCGGCCGAGCGGGGAAGTCAGATGCGCAGTATTTT. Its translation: CASDRSGRAGKSDAQYF.

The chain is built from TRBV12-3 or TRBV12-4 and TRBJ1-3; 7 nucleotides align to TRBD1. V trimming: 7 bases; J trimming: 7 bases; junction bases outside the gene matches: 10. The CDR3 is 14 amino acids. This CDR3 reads CASTHRGYTNTIYF. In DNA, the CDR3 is TGTGCCAGCACCCACAGGGGTTACACGAACACCATATATTTT.

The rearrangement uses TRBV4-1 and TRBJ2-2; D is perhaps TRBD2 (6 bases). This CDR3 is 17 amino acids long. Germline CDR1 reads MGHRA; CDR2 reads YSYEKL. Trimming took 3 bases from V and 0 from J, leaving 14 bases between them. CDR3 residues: CASSQDPGTPNTGELFF. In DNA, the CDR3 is TGCGCCAGCAGCCAGGACCCCGGGACTCCGAACACCGGGGAGCTGTTTTTT.

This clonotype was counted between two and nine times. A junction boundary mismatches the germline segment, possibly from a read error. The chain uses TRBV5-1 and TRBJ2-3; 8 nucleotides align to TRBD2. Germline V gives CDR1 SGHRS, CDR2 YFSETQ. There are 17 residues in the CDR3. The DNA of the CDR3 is TGCGCCAGCAGCTCTAGCCAGGTGGCGGGGGGCACAGATATGCAGTATTTT. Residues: CASSSSQVAGGTDMQYF.